The 4 T cell receptor beta chains listed next were all sequenced from one sample in a study of cytomegalovirus exposure and HLA in healthy donors. Vbeta (60) and Jbeta (13) primers were used in the PCR. Assay used: immunoSEQ multiplex PCR; TCRdb lists only in-frame clones, some missing. The sample holds roughly 170,000 clones, under 85% seen once. Material for sequencing was PBMCs. These receptors originate from a man aged 50-59 years in good health and CMV-seronegative.

In nucleotides, the CDR3 is TGTGCCAGTAGTATATTAGTCGGGCCGGGATATGGCTACACCTTC. Translating gives CASSILVGPGYGYTF. The chain has TRBV19 and TRBJ1-2; D not certain. Looked up from germline, CDR1 is LNHDA and CDR2 is SQIVND (reference sequence). Trimming cost V 2 bases and J 5 bases, with 15 bases left between them. The CDR3 is 15 amino acids.

The chain combines TRBV15 with TRBJ1-2; D is perhaps TRBD1 (6 bases). CDR1 and CDR2 from the germline V gene are LNHNV and YYDKDF (reference sequence). Trimming removed 4 bases from V and 1 base from J, with 31 bases in between. CDR3 length equals 21 residues. CDR3 region: CATSTLSRSVLQGSINYGYTF. The CDR3 coding sequence is TGTGCCACCAGCACCTTGAGCAGATCGGTCCTACAGGGATCCATTAACTATGGCTACACCTTC.

This clone was seen once. The chain combines TRBV2 with TRBJ2-7, with D unresolved. The CDR3 length is 15 residues. The germline V gene has CDR1 SNHLY and CDR2 FYNNEI. The V end was cut by 10 bases, the J end by 0 bases, with 19 bases between. The CDR3 nucleotides read TGTGCCACAAAATTAAACAGCTCCCCCTCCTACGAGCAGTACTTC. This encodes CATKLNSSPSYEQYF.

V gene TRBV11-2 combines with J gene TRBJ1-3; 7 bases map to TRBD1. The CDR3 sequence is 15 residues long. The V segment lost 4 bases and the J segment 4 bases; nucleotides outside the gene matches: 7. Germline V CDR1 and CDR2: SGHAT, FQNNGV. CDR3 in amino acids: CASSSRSGGGNTIYF. As DNA, the CDR3 is TGTGCCAGCAGCTCGAGATCAGGGGGAGGAAACACCATATATTTT.